This TCR beta chain came from a study of blood T cell repertoires in COVID-19. Overall study context: PBMCs, B-cell-depleted T cells, or T cells provided the cDNA or gDNA that made up the material.

In germline, CDR1 is MNHEY, CDR2 SMNVEV (reference sequence). The V segment lost 4 bases and the J segment 0 bases; nucleotides outside the gene matches: 5. This CDR3 is 16 amino acids long. Per the original methods: Quantification of nucleated cells was approximated via reference gene primer amplification. Assay used: immunoSEQ multiplex PCR; TCRdb lists only in-frame clones, some missing. That table is the source of V, J and clone size, and D and trimming were worked out from the DNA. The repertoire has roughly 230,000 clones, about 90% of them found once; the top ten carry roughly 4%. Participants were aged about 18 to 89 years from roughly 26 US areas. Participant-reported clinical history was the basis for cohort assignment.

The chain uses TRBV27 and TRBJ2-3; TRBD1 matches 9 bases. Sequencing used PBMCs or T cells enriched from blood (not recorded which). The sequence derives from a woman aged 30 to 39 with acute COVID-19. The DNA for the CDR3 is TGTGCCAGCAGTTCTCTACAGGGGGCGAGCACAGATACGCAGTATTTT. Translation: CASSSLQGASTDTQYF.